The entry below gives a single T cell receptor (beta chain) sequence along with its context. The CDR3 runs to 13 residues. The germline V gene encodes CDR1 SNHLY and CDR2 FYNNEI. J gave up 5 bases and V 6 bases, and 4 bases lay outside the gene matches. This specimen belongs to a study of T cell responses to AZD1222 COVID-19 vaccine. Data came from immunoSEQ multiplex PCR; TCRdb stores just in-frame clones and leaves some out. The sample shows 99,000 or so clones, around 89% of them seen only once. The sequencing here drew on peripheral blood, taken on day 0 of AZD1222 vaccination. The source is an adult in good health. This chain connects TRBV2 to TRBJ1-2; TRBD1 aligns across 9 bases. CDR3 DNA: TGTGCCAGCAGCCAGGACAGGGGATATGGCTACACCTTC. Its translation: CASSQDRGYGYTF.